Listed here are 16 T cell receptor beta chains from one sample, sequenced in a study of blood T cell repertoires in COVID-19. Profiled with immunoSEQ multiplex PCR; TCRdb holds only in-frame clones, not every one. The table has 95,000 to 120,000 clones, around four fifths seen once. Material: peripheral blood. All receptors derive from a middle-aged woman with acute or convalescent COVID-19.

CDR3 sequence: CASSLSEFFYYGYTF. The CDR3 bases are TGTGCCAGCAGCTTATCAGAATTCTTTTACTATGGCTACACCTTC. J is TRBJ1-2 and V is TRBV7-8, with D unresolved. CDR1 SGHVS and CDR2 FQNEAQ come from the germline V gene. Trimming cost V 2 bases and J 3 bases, with 13 bases left between them. The CDR3 is 15 residues long.

The chain carries TRBV6-8 and TRBJ1-2; D not resolved. Trimming cost V 0 bases and J 4 bases, with 6 bases left between them. CDR3 length: 13 amino acids. In germline, CDR1 is MNHGY, CDR2 SAAAGT. CDR3 amino acids: CASSYSAFYGYTF. The CDR3, as DNA: TGTGCCAGCAGTTACTCGGCCTTCTATGGCTACACCTTC.

This clone was counted only a few times. The chain couples TRBV10-2 to TRBJ2-7; 7 bases match TRBD1. Germline V gene lookup returns CDR1 WSHSY and CDR2 SAAADI. The CDR3 runs 15 residues. V gave up 6 bases and J gave up 7 bases; unmatched junction bases: 15. The CDR3 DNA sequence: TGCGCCAGCAGCCGACAGGGAAGGGGTTTGGGGGAGCAGTACTTC. This sequence encodes CASSRQGRGLGEQYF.

The J gene is TRBJ1-3, the V gene TRBV2; D may be TRBD1 (6 bases). Germline CDR1 SNHLY, CDR2 FYNNEI. The CDR3 covers 17 residues. Trimming left V 5 bases short and J 0 bases short, with 17 bases between. The DNA of the CDR3 is TGTGCCAGCAGTCTCAAACTTACAGGGAGCTCTGGAAACACCATATATTTT. Amino acid sequence: CASSLKLTGSSGNTIYF.

This chain joins TRBV2 and TRBJ1-2; 8 positions agree with TRBD1. The CDR3 length is 14 residues. From germline, CDR1 is SNHLY and CDR2 FYNNEI. V lost 3 bases and J lost 7; bases outside the gene matches: 7. Here the CDR3 reads CASSESRGLIGYTF. CDR3 bases: TGTGCCAGCAGTGAGAGCAGGGGGCTAATTGGCTACACCTTC.

The chain is built from TRBV7-9 and TRBJ2-3; the match to TRBD2 covers 9 bases. This CDR3 contains 18 residues. V lost 5 bases and J lost 3; bases outside the gene matches: 15. CDR1 and CDR2 from the germline V gene are SEHNR and FQNEAQ (reference sequence). The CDR3, as DNA: TGTGCCAGCAGCCTCCGAGGTGTAGCGGGGGTGAAAACAGATACGCAGTATTTT. Amino acids: CASSLRGVAGVKTDTQYF.

The rearrangement uses TRBV4-1 and TRBJ1-2; the D is unclear. V lost 1 base and J lost 13, with 10 bases in between. The CDR3 is made up of 11 amino acids. Per the germline V gene, CDR1 is MGHRA and CDR2 is YSYEKL. The CDR3 loop is CASSQVGAITF. The CDR3 nucleotides read TGCGCCAGCAGCCAAGTGGGCGCCATCACCTTC.

This sequence joins TRBV19 and TRBJ1-2; 7 bases line up with TRBD1. The CDR3 runs 15 residues. V was clipped by 6 bases and J by 4 bases; unmatched bases: 11. Germline CDR1 and CDR2: LNHDA and SQIVND (reference sequence). CDR3 amino acids: CASRLTGTAFYGYTF. Written as DNA, the CDR3 is TGTGCCAGTAGGCTTACCGGGACAGCCTTCTATGGCTACACCTTC.

This clone was detected only a few times. V is TRBV5-1 and J is TRBJ1-1, with 8 bases matching TRBD1. Germline assignment: CDR1 SGHRS and CDR2 YFSETQ. The ends lost 4 bases at V and 4 bases at J; junction bases unmatched: 6. This CDR3 comprises 14 residues. This chain's CDR3 is CASSALTGGTEAFF. CDR3 sequence (DNA): TGCGCCAGCAGCGCCCTAACAGGGGGCACTGAAGCTTTCTTT.

This chain links TRBV11-2 with TRBJ2-5, with 11 bases aligning to TRBD2. V shed 5 bases and J 5 bases; nucleotides not matched to a gene: 10. CDR1 is SGHAT and CDR2 is FQNNGV in the germline V gene. The CDR3 runs to 16 residues. The CDR3 DNA sequence: TGTGCCAGCAGCCACTATAGCGGGGGGGTCAATGAGACCCAGTACTTC. This sequence encodes CASSHYSGGVNETQYF.

The rearrangement uses TRBV7-6 and TRBJ2-7; no clear D gene. V was cut by 0 bases and J by 3 bases, with 6 bases left in between. This CDR3 is built from 13 residues. The germline CDR1 and CDR2 sequences are SGHVS and FNYEAQ. CDR3 bases: TGTGCCAGCAGCTTAGCCACCGGCTACGAGCAGTACTTC. It codes for CASSLATGYEQYF.

The gene calls are TRBV5-1 and TRBJ1-1; the D is unclear. This CDR3 has 15 residues. Germline V gene sequence: CDR1 SGHRS, CDR2 YFSETQ. The V and J ends lost 0 bases and 1 base respectively, with 10 bases between them. The CDR3 reads CASSLGQTQNTEAFF. DNA of the CDR3: TGCGCCAGCAGCTTGGGGCAGACTCAGAACACTGAAGCTTTCTTT.

The chain uses TRBV19 and TRBJ2-2; TRBD2 matches at 7 bases. Germline CDR1 LNHDA, CDR2 SQIVND (reference sequence). V shed 6 bases, J shed 4 bases, and the junction held 5 bases outside the gene matches. The CDR3 loop spans 14 amino acids. The CDR3, as DNA: TGTGCCAGTAGGATTGGGAGGGGCACCGGGGAGCTGTTTTTT. This codes for CASRIGRGTGELFF.

The J gene is TRBJ1-6, the V gene TRBV7-2, with a tentative D call TRBD1 (6 bases). This CDR3 has 15 residues. The V end was cut by 2 bases, the J end by 9 bases, with 14 bases between. Looked up from germline, CDR1 is SGHTA and CDR2 is FQGNSA. CDR3 nucleotides: TGTGCCAGCAGCTTAATTGGGGAGGGGGGTTCACCCCTCCACTTT. This translates into CASSLIGEGGSPLHF.

This clone was counted between two and nine times. The chain employs TRBV6-1 and TRBJ1-5, with 9 bases aligning to TRBD1. The CDR3 contains 16 residues. The J segment lost 13 bases and the V segment lost 3 bases, leaving 16 bases of the junction unmatched. CDR1 is MNHNS, CDR2 SASEGT, per germline. CDR3 loop: CASSDQPGQGLGPQHF. The CDR3 DNA reads TGTGCCAGCAGTGACCAACCGGGACAGGGTCTTGGGCCTCAGCATTTT.

The J gene is TRBJ2-3, the V gene TRBV5-1; 10 positions agree with TRBD2. Looked up from germline, CDR1 is SGHRS and CDR2 is YFSETQ. The V segment lost 0 bases and the J segment 5 bases; nucleotides outside the gene matches: 6. The CDR3 contains 16 residues. The CDR3 loop is CASSLDLAGAGDTQYF. DNA for the CDR3: TGCGCCAGCAGCTTGGACCTAGCGGGGGCCGGAGATACGCAGTATTTT.